Below, one T cell receptor (beta chain) is given with its context. This clonotype was observed a handful of times. This receptor's antigen is unknown. No much larger clonotype is one base removed from it; base qualities were not supplied. The method behind the library was UMI-ligation and nested PCR. An equimolar mix of two oligonucleotides covering both TRBC1 and TRBC2 was used as the beta constant-region primer. A single-stranded oligonucleotide bearing the SP2 primer plus a 12-nucleotide UMI was ligated onto the 3' end of the cDNA by T4 RNA ligase 1. The ligated cDNA went through four rounds of PCR with nested alpha and beta constant-region primers together with the SP2 primer. The ligation reaction was incubated at 16°C for about 18-24 hours. PCR2 was typically run as a SYBR Green qPCR and stopped at a predetermined threshold to prevent over-amplification. Every purification after the first one was done using Agencourt AMPure XP magnetic beads. Libraries were quantified by Qubit and checked on a TapeStation, with a main peak expected near 650 bp. Pooled libraries were sequenced on an Illumina MiSeq using v2 2x251 paired-end kits, and typically about 0.95-2.3 million reads were obtained per sample. Each sample's library went into the pool at 4 nM, and about 4.5-7.5% PhiX was added to help with cluster recognition. Concerning the study's data processing: V and J genes were assigned to Demultiplexor-processed FASTQ reads by Decombinator through tag matching, with a single base-pair mismatch being allowed. Collapsinator relied on UMIs to fix sequencing errors as well as frequency errors caused by PCR heterogeneity. CDR3Translator translated TCRs and extracted CDR3s from the conserved cysteine to the FGXG phenylalanine, flagging non-productive sequences. Gini, Shannon entropy and inverse Simpson indices were calculated on repertoires subsampled to equal numbers of UMI-defined TCRs. Clonotype abundance distributions were fitted to a power law by maximum likelihood within the linear range. For one naive CD8 sample, the pipeline and MIGEC produced similar UMI counts, unique TCR numbers and clonal distributions. The repertoires were searched for some 7,300 CMV-associated CDR3 sequences that had been compiled from VDJdb and a published dataset. In-frame beta chains were kept once TCRdb had trimmed the public reads at Q25 with fastp and called clones with MiXCR. Each entry merges the rows of one CDR3 protein and shows their most common DNA and genes. TCRdb's processing, not the study's, gives the V and J calls here. The sample table holds about 85,000 distinct CDR3 sequences, of which 13% were seen once. The ten largest clonotypes hold approximately 0.93% of the sample.

From the second PCR step onward, the TCR alpha chain libraries and the TCR beta chain libraries were amplified separately. CMV status of each donor was established by measuring IFNgamma production from CD4+ T cells after fresh PBMCs were stimulated overnight with CMV viral lysate. CD4 T cells were positively selected with Miltenyi beads, followed by positive selection of CD8 T cells from the CD4-negative fraction. After staining for CD3, CD4, CD8, CD45RA, CD27 and a live/dead dye, cells were sorted on a BD Aria II into four subsets based on CD45RA and CD27. A few healthy volunteers provided blood, and the blood of each volunteer was split into CD4 and CD8 T cells and then into four differentiation subsets. Approximately 120 ml of peripheral blood was drawn per donor, and PBMC were isolated by Ficoll-Paque PLUS density-gradient centrifugation. Sorted cells were lysed in RLT buffer, after which RNA was extracted using a Qiagen RNeasy kit and stored at -80 degrees C.

The CDR3 covers 15 residues, taking in both the cysteine and the phenylalanine. Only CDR3 DNA is held: 45 bases, read in frame from base 1. Based on the germline V gene, the CDR1 and CDR2 sequences are ENHRY and SYGVKD. The germline V end is reduced by 6 bases and the J end by 5 bases; junction bases left unmatched: 10. This entry is derived from a study of naive and memory T cell subsets (dated by TCRdb to the late 2010s). The study in broad terms: Sorted naive and memory T cell subsets from peripheral blood were analyzed in the study using a UMI-based, open-source pipeline for TCR alpha and beta sequencing. The results of the functional CMV T cell responses matched the IgG serology results in every case. RNA was DNase-treated and reverse transcribed with TCR constant-region primers, mostly using SuperScript III.

The paper's findings and limits, for the study overall: In both CD4 and CD8 cells, going from naive through CM, EM and EMRA, the Gini index went up while Shannon and inverse Simpson diversity went down. Clonotypes were defined as single alpha or beta chain sequences, not paired alpha/beta receptors. RNA-based TCR counts may be affected by expression changes linked to T cell activation and differentiation. TCR abundance followed a power law with an exponent that was different for naive and memory subsets but consistent across the three individuals. After error correction, over 95% of naive TCR sequences appeared only once, giving much steeper abundance distributions than memory subsets. The repertoire findings for the naive and memory subsets could not be validated against a ground truth because none was available.

The sample consisted of central memory CD4+ T cells from blood. Read against the paper, the sample's cell subset or site label means: central memory, CD45RA- CD27+. Rearrangement joined TRBV10-3 to TRBJ2-5; TRBD2 agrees with 9 junctional bases. The source is a human donor in good health. The nucleotide sequence reads TGTGCCATCAGAACGGGCGGGAGGGCCGTCGAGACCCAGTACTTC. This yields the protein CAIRTGGRAVETQYF.